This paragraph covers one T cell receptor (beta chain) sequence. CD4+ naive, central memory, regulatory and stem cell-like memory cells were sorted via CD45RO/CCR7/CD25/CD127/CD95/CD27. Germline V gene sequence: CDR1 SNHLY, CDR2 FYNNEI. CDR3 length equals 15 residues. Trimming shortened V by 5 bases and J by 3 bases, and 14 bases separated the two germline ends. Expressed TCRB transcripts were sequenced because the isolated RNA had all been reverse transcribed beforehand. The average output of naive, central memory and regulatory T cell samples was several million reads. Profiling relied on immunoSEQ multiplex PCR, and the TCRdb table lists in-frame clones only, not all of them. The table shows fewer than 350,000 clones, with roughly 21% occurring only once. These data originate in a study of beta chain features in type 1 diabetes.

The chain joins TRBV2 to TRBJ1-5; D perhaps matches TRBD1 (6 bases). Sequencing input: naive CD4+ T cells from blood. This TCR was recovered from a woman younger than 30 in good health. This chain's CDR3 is CASSSRGSDNQPQHF. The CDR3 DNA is TGTGCCAGCAGTTCCAGGGGCAGTGACAATCAGCCCCAGCATTTT.